The 26 T cell receptor beta chains reported below all come from one sample, sequenced in a study of shared clonotypes between healthy human individuals (dated by TCRdb to the early 2020s). Libraries came from the immunoSEQ multiplex PCR assay. In its TCRdb copy, this immuneACCESS table keeps in-frame sequences only and misses some clones. Where compared with another copy, unresolved V genes explain less than half of these, and the others have no known cause. Counted in this sample were approximately 710,000 clones; roughly 91% of them appeared once. The ten largest clones represent less than 40% of the sample. The sample taken for sequencing was memory CD8+ T cells from PBMCs. This specimen's cell subset or site label, per the study, means: CD45RO+ cells pooled with CCR7-negative TemRA cells. The receptor source for this set is a man aged 18 to 30 in good health. Some clones in this sample may be carry-over from other donors' samples.

The chain employs TRBV5-4 and TRBJ2-7, with TRBD2 identical over 7 bases. Trimming cost V 0 bases and J 4 bases; bases outside gene matches: 1. The CDR3 runs to 13 residues. Looked up from germline, CDR1 is SGHNT and CDR2 is YYREEE (reference sequence). CDR3 region: CASSLGEGYEQYF. The CDR3 nucleotides are TGTGCCAGCAGCTTGGGGGAGGGATACGAGCAGTACTTC. Full variable domain (remainder filled in from reference TRBV5-4 and TRBJ2-7): ETGVTQSPTHLIKTRGQQVTLRCSSQSGHNTVSWYQQALGQGPQFIFQYYREEENGRGNFPPRFSGLQFPNYSSELNVNALELDDSALYLCASSLGEGYEQYFGPGTRLTVT.

The J gene is TRBJ2-7, the V gene TRBV10-3; D gene unclear. The CDR3 totals 13 residues. Germline V gene sequence: CDR1 ENHRY, CDR2 SYGVKD. V shed 6 bases and J shed 1 base, with 10 bases lying between them. CDR3 nucleotides: TGTGCCATCAGCCCGAAAGTATCCTACGAGCAGTACTTC. Amino acids: CAISPKVSYEQYF.

Ten or more counts support this clone. V is TRBV6-6 and J is TRBJ2-1; weak D call: TRBD2 (5 bases). Germline CDR1 reads MNHNY; CDR2 reads SVGAGI (reference sequence). This CDR3 spans 12 amino acids. The V gene lost 3 bases and the J gene lost 10 bases, with 10 bases spanning the gap. In nucleotides, the CDR3 is TGTGCCAGCAGTTATTCCGGGAAAGAGCAGTTCTTC. Translated: CASSYSGKEQFF.

As to this clone: This CDR3 is also generated by other DNA sequences in the sample. This chain joins TRBV27 and TRBJ2-7; perhaps TRBD2 as D (5 bases). Looked up from germline, CDR1 is MNHEY and CDR2 is SMNVEV (reference sequence). The CDR3 extends over 13 amino acids. V was pared by 2 bases and J by 4 bases, with 9 bases between. The CDR3 sequence is CASSLSSGYEQYF. In nucleotides, the CDR3 is TGTGCCAGCAGTTTAAGCTCGGGATACGAGCAGTACTTC.

This chain joins TRBV28 and TRBJ2-7, with a weak D call TRBD1 (6 bases). This CDR3 is 15 amino acids long. Germline V gives CDR1 MDHEN, CDR2 SYDVKM. Trimming cost V 5 bases and J 0 bases, with 14 bases left between them. The CDR3 region is CASSIGTPVSYEQYF. The CDR3 DNA reads as TGTGCCAGCAGTATCGGGACACCAGTCTCCTACGAGCAGTACTTC. The full variable domain, rest sourced from reference TRBV28 and TRBJ2-7, is DVKVTQSSRYLVKRTGEKVFLECVQDMDHENMFWYRQDPGLGLRLIYFSYDVKMKEKGDIPEGYSVSREKKERFSLILESASTNQTSMYLCASSIGTPVSYEQYFGPGTRLTVT.

The J gene is TRBJ1-1, the V gene TRBV6-5; D gene uncertain. The CDR3 has 12 amino acids. Trimming pared 4 bases from V and 5 bases from J, leaving 8 bases between. From germline, CDR1 is MNHEY and CDR2 SVGAGI. CDR3 protein: CASSSLSTEAFF. The CDR3 coding sequence is TGTGCCAGCAGTTCCCTGTCTACTGAAGCTTTCTTT.

The rearrangement links TRBV7-8 to TRBJ2-7; TRBD2 aligns across 10 bases. V lost 0 bases, J lost 2 bases, and 7 bases stayed unmatched. Germline V gene lookup returns CDR1 SGHVS and CDR2 FQNEAQ. The CDR3 loop spans 17 amino acids. The CDR3 is CASSLAKFSGGTYEQYF. In DNA, the CDR3 is TGTGCCAGCAGCTTAGCCAAATTTAGCGGGGGGACCTACGAGCAGTACTTC.

The chain combines TRBV6-1 with TRBJ1-5; no clear D gene. The CDR3 is 12 residues long. CDR1 and CDR2 from the germline V gene are MNHNS and SASEGT. The ends were cut back, 3 bases at V and 7 bases at J, with 7 bases in the middle. CDR3 nucleotide sequence: TGTGCCAGCAGTGACGGGTTACAGCCCCAGCATTTT. Translated: CASSDGLQPQHF.

The V call is TRBV28, the J call TRBJ2-7, with TRBD2 matching over 11 bases. Germline CDR1 reads MDHEN; CDR2 reads SYDVKM. The V gene end was trimmed by 5 bases and the J gene end by 4 bases; junction bases not matched to a gene: 7. The CDR3 contains 15 residues. The CDR3 bases are TGTGCCAGCAGTCTACTACTAGCGGGAGCATACGAGCAGTACTTC. Translation gives CASSLLLAGAYEQYF.

The chain is built from TRBV5-4 and TRBJ1-5; no firm D call. CDR1 SGHNT and CDR2 YYREEE come from the germline V gene (reference sequence). The CDR3 consists of 15 residues. V was clipped by 4 bases and J by 0 bases, with 11 bases between them. The CDR3 coding sequence is TGTGCCAGCAGCCTCTCCCCGTATAGCAATCAGCCCCAGCATTTT. Translated, it gives CASSLSPYSNQPQHF.

V usage is TRBV29-1 and J usage is TRBJ2-1; 9 bases map to TRBD2. This CDR3 is built from 15 residues. The V and J ends lost 5 bases and 4 bases, in that order; junction bases with no gene match: 9. Per germline, CDR1 SQVTM and CDR2 ANQGSEA. The CDR3 protein is CSVQRAGGPYNEQFF. The CDR3 region has the DNA TGCAGCGTTCAAAGAGCGGGAGGACCATACAATGAGCAGTTCTTC.

V usage is TRBV9 and J usage is TRBJ2-3; 7 bases fit TRBD1. CDR1 is SGDLS and CDR2 is YYNGEE in the germline V gene. There are 18 residues in the CDR3. Trimming removed 4 bases from V and 2 bases from J; junction bases left unmatched: 16. The CDR3 DNA reads TGTGCCAGCAGCACTCGGACAGGAGTCTCTACGGACACAGATACGCAGTATTTT. Its protein product is CASSTRTGVSTDTDTQYF.

V gene TRBV13 combines with J gene TRBJ2-7; the D call may be TRBD1 or TRBD2 (7 bases each). V was cut by 4 bases and J by 2 bases, with 15 bases left in between. The CDR3 runs to 15 residues. CDR1 is PRHDT, CDR2 FYEKMQ, per germline (reference sequence). The CDR3, as DNA: TGTGCCAGCAGCTCCCAGCGGGACAGTCCCTACGAGCAGTACTTC. Its protein product is CASSSQRDSPYEQYF.

The J gene is TRBJ2-5, the V gene TRBV7-9; D may be TRBD2 (6 bases). The CDR3 is made up of 12 amino acids. Deletions cut 11 bases from V and 6 bases from J, with 16 bases between. The germline V gene encodes CDR1 SEHNR and CDR2 FQNEAQ (reference sequence). Here the CDR3 reads CACRGLAKTQYF. For the CDR3, the DNA is TGTGCCTGTCGGGGACTCGCGAAGACCCAGTACTTC. Supplemented by reference TRBV7-9 and TRBJ2-5, the full variable domain reads DTGVSQNPRHKITKRGQNVTFRCDPISEHNRLYWYRQTLGQGPEFLTYFQNEAQLEKSRLLSDRFSAERPKGSFSTLEIQRTEQGDSAMYLCACRGLAKTQYFGPGTRLLVL.

The count of this clone is one. V is TRBV27 and J is TRBJ2-7; no firm D call. Trimming left V 2 bases short and J 2 bases short, with 7 bases between. CDR3 length: 13 amino acids. Looked up from germline, CDR1 is MNHEY and CDR2 is SMNVEV (reference sequence). The CDR3 protein is CASSLDPAYEQYF. The CDR3 nucleotides are TGTGCCAGCAGTTTAGACCCAGCCTACGAGCAGTACTTC.

This clone was counted a single time. The germline gene is not matched at one end of the junction; a read error may be the cause. The V call is TRBV4-2, the J call TRBJ2-7; 7 bases line up with TRBD2. The germline gives CDR1 LGHNA, CDR2 YNFKEQ. The CDR3 has 14 residues. The CDR3 region has the DNA TGTGCCAACAGCCAAGCTGGGGGGGCCTACGAGCAGTACTTC. Translated, it gives CANSQAGGAYEQYF.

The chain couples TRBV7-3 to TRBJ2-1; D uncertain. This CDR3 is 13 amino acids long. V was trimmed by 5 bases and J by 9 bases, leaving 14 bases between them. Per the germline V gene, CDR1 is SGHTA and CDR2 is FQGTGA. CDR3 region: CASSQDRELEQFF. DNA for the CDR3: TGTGCCAGCAGCCAAGATAGGGAACTTGAGCAGTTCTTC.

The rearrangement joins TRBV5-1 to TRBJ2-3, with TRBD2 matching 11 bases. This CDR3 is 17 amino acids long. Per the germline V gene, CDR1 is SGHRS and CDR2 is YFSETQ. Losses at the gene ends were 2 bases for V and 0 bases for J; bases not matched to a gene: 5. CDR3 sequence: CASSLLAGATSTDTQYF. CDR3 DNA: TGCGCCAGCAGCTTACTAGCGGGAGCAACCAGCACAGATACGCAGTATTTT.

The chain employs TRBV11-2 and TRBJ2-7; 7 bases are a match to TRBD1. Germline V gene lookup returns CDR1 SGHAT and CDR2 FQNNGV. The CDR3 spans 15 residues. V shed 4 bases and J 2 bases; nucleotides not matched to a gene: 8. The CDR3 region is CASSSSGQPTYEQYF. In DNA form, the CDR3 reads TGTGCCAGCAGCTCCTCGGGACAGCCTACCTACGAGCAGTACTTC.

The rearrangement links TRBV30 to TRBJ2-2; D gene ambiguous. V was pared by 0 bases and J by 10 bases, with 15 bases between. Germline lookup yields CDR1 GTSNPN and CDR2 SVGIG (reference sequence). CDR3 length: 14 residues. CDR3 region: CAWSVGRAAEELFF. The CDR3 DNA is TGTGCCTGGAGTGTAGGAAGGGCTGCAGAGGAGCTGTTTTTT.

V is TRBV4-1 and J is TRBJ2-5, with 8 positions matching TRBD2. J lost 7 bases, V lost 6 bases, and 10 bases had no gene match. CDR1 is MGHRA, CDR2 YSYEKL, per germline. This CDR3 region has 14 residues. CDR3 nucleotide sequence: TGCGCCAGCAGTGAAAGCGGGAGTGTTGGGACCCAGTACTTC. Translation: CASSESGSVGTQYF.

V gene TRBV28 combines with J gene TRBJ2-7, with D perhaps TRBD2 (6 bases). The germline V gene encodes CDR1 MDHEN and CDR2 SYDVKM. V was trimmed by 3 bases and J by 6 bases, leaving 6 bases between them. CDR3 length: 11 residues. DNA of the CDR3: TGTGCCAGCAGTTTCGGGAGCGAGCAGTACTTC. This codes for CASSFGSEQYF.

The V call is TRBV7-6, the J call TRBJ2-5, with 12 bases fitting TRBD2. This CDR3 spans 16 amino acids. V dropped 7 bases and J dropped 10; count of bases not matched to a gene: 16. Germline CDR1 and CDR2: SGHVS and FNYEAQ. CDR3 DNA: TGTGCCAGCACCGACCGGACTAGCGGGACCGGGGAGGACCAGTACTTC. Translated: CASTDRTSGTGEDQYF.

The V call is TRBV5-8, the J call TRBJ2-7; 8 bases line up with TRBD2. Germline V CDR1 and CDR2: SGHTS, YDEGEE. V lost 4 bases and J lost 2; bases outside the gene matches: 14. The CDR3 loop spans 17 amino acids. The CDR3 reads CASSPNLRLARTYEQYF. CDR3 bases: TGTGCCAGCAGCCCAAACCTCCGACTAGCGCGAACCTACGAGCAGTACTTC. The entire variable domain, with the rest obtained from reference TRBV5-8 and TRBJ2-7, is as follows: EAGVTQSPTHLIKTRGQQATLRCSPISGHTSVYWYQQALGLGLQFLLWYDEGEERNRGNFPPRFSGRQFPNYSSELNVNALELEDSALYLCASSPNLRLARTYEQYFGPGTRLTVT.

The chain joins TRBV11-2 to TRBJ1-1; D is unresolved. V lost 1 base and J lost 5, with 8 bases in between. The CDR3 is 13 amino acids. Per germline, CDR1 SGHAT and CDR2 FQNNGV. For the CDR3, the DNA is TGTGCCAGCAGCTTAGGCTTGGGGACTGAAGCTTTCTTT. It translates to CASSLGLGTEAFF. The full variable domain, rest sourced from reference TRBV11-2 and TRBJ1-1, is EAGVAQSPRYKIIEKRQSVAFWCNPISGHATLYWYQQILGQGPKLLIQFQNNGVVDDSQLPKDRFSAERLKGVDSTLKIQPAKLEDSAVYLCASSLGLGTEAFFGQGTRLTVV.

The rearrangement links TRBV2 to TRBJ2-1, with 9 bases aligning to TRBD2. The junction had 16 bases not matched to a gene; V was cut back by 6 bases and J by 4 bases. CDR1 and CDR2 (germline): SNHLY, FYNNEI. This CDR3 is 18 amino acids long. CDR3 nucleotide sequence: TGTGCCAGCAGCGCAGATTCTAGCGGGACTATGAGTTACAATGAGCAGTTCTTC. Protein: CASSADSSGTMSYNEQFF.